This entry describes one T cell receptor (beta chain). Its recognized antigen is unknown. No qualities accompany the bases; no much larger clone lies one base away. This sample was included in a study of T cell clonotyping in hematopoietic cell transplantation (dated by TCRdb to 2020 to 2022). For context, the study as a whole: Pretransplant recipient samples were obtained after cytoreduction. The study collected 135 blood samples from 35 to 40 consecutive transplant recipients and their related donors. Patients were recruited between late 2015 and 2017 and followed until late 2020 or death. The study at large found these results: A decrease in recipient TCR diversity was observed after transplant, and a progressive increase in pathologically expanded clonotypes was seen from day 30 to day 180. The sample size was limited, and because cells were not sorted, the contributions of CD4 and CD8 repertoires could not be separated. Inverse Simpson Index values from donors and from recipients before transplant predicted broader TCR repertoire diversity after transplant. Just a small fraction of recipient repertoires overlapped with donor repertoires, and more than 95% appeared de novo at the given depth.

The CDR3 covers 14 residues, taking in both the cysteine and the phenylalanine. Kept here is only the CDR3 DNA, which spans 42 bases and is read in frame from base 1. V was cut back by 0 bases and J by 0 bases, leaving a gap of 7 bases between them. The germline V gene provides CDR1 SGHRS and CDR2 YFSETQ. The time point label, as the study defines it: recipient sample about 28 days before transplant, after cytoreduction. Recipient blood was collected about 28 days before transplant and at days 30, 100 and 180 after transplant. Nuclei Lysis Solution was used to extract genomic DNA from fresh or cryopreserved unfractionated peripheral blood mononuclear cells. With the immunoSEQ assay, which is a bias-controlled multiplex PCR relying on V- and J-specific primers, TCR beta CDR3 regions were amplified from genomic DNA. In a second PCR step, a proprietary barcode and Illumina adapter sequences were attached to the CDR3 amplicons. An Illumina MiSeq instrument was used for sequencing of the CDR3 libraries. Turning to the authors' computational methods: Export and quality control were done with immunoSEQ Analyzer 3.0, while downstream analyses used R Bioconductor and Immunarch. Only productive rearrangements in the normalized downsampled data set went into calculating the repertoire metrics. In the normalized cohort, clonotypes with more than 5 templates were defined as pathologically expanded. The Inverse Simpson Index served as the measure of repertoire diversity. CMV-specificity analyses were carried out on the non-normalized data set to capture all clonotypes. Here the immuneACCESS table is served through TCRdb, limited to in-frame sequences with V and J called. Missing clones are a known gap in these copies; in checked studies unresolved V genes cover under half, and the rest lacks a known reason. V and J calls and clone size are copied from that table; D and trimming were computed from the DNA. The sample table records 25,000 to 35,000 clones; 93% of these occur just once. The ten largest account for around 2.3% of the sample.

The source material was peripheral blood mononuclear cells, sampled before stem cell transplant. The clonotype originates from a middle-aged man with acute myeloid leukemia. Some clones in this sample may be carry-over from other donors' samples. Recombination connected TRBV5-1 to TRBJ2-7; the D gene is not confidently resolved. The encoded CDR3 is CASSLGSSSYEQYF. DNA sequence: TGCGCCAGCAGCTTGGGTTCGAGCTCCTACGAGCAGTACTTC.